Shown below are 30 T cell receptor beta chains from a single sample sequenced in a study of memory CD4+ T cells and cytomegalovirus serostatus. Assay used: immunoSEQ multiplex PCR; TCRdb lists only in-frame clones, some missing. This sample has some 52,000 clones; 80% occur once, and the top ten carry about 1.4%. Single viable CD3+CD4+CD8-CD45RO+ cells were sorted as the memory CD4+ T cells. The sequenced sample consisted of memory CD4+ T cells from blood. The source is an adult in good health and CMV-seropositive.

V is TRBV5-6 and J is TRBJ2-3; 9 bases are shared with TRBD2. CDR3 length: 12 amino acids. Losses at the gene ends were 2 bases for V and 14 bases for J; bases not matched to a gene: 6. Germline CDR1 is SGHDT and CDR2 is YYEEEE. CDR3: CASSFGTRGGYF. The CDR3 region has the DNA TGTGCCAGCAGCTTCGGTACGCGGGGGGGGTATTTT.

The V gene is TRBV27, the J gene TRBJ2-7, with D uncertain. This CDR3 is 15 amino acids long. Germline CDR1 is MNHEY and CDR2 is SMNVEV (reference sequence). V was pared by 5 bases and J by 0 bases, with 14 bases between. The CDR3 bases are TGTGCCAGCAGTCACCGGGCCCAACGCTCCTACGAGCAGTACTTC. It specifies CASSHRAQRSYEQYF.

J is TRBJ1-5 and V is TRBV27; D is perhaps TRBD1 (5 bases). V lost 3 bases, J lost 2 bases, and 14 bases lay in between. Germline V gene data show CDR1 as MNHEY and CDR2 as SMNVEV (reference sequence). The CDR3 length is 16 residues. The CDR3 loop is CASSFTDPGGNQPQHF. CDR3 DNA sequence: TGTGCCAGCAGTTTCACCGACCCGGGGGGCAATCAGCCCCAGCATTTT.

The gene calls are TRBV29-1 and TRBJ2-1; no clear D gene. Germline V gene data show CDR1 as SQVTM and CDR2 as ANQGSEA. V shed 3 bases and J shed 0 bases, with 6 bases lying between them. This CDR3 is built from 13 residues. The CDR3 sequence is CSVEKSSYNEQFF. In DNA form, the CDR3 reads TGCAGCGTTGAGAAGAGCTCCTACAATGAGCAGTTCTTC.

The chain employs TRBV5-6 and TRBJ2-7, with 10 bases matching TRBD2. Germline CDR1 is SGHDT and CDR2 is YYEEEE. This CDR3 region has 16 residues. J was trimmed by 5 bases and V by 4 bases; bases with no gene match: 12. The DNA for the CDR3 is TGTGCCAGCAGCCCGATCCAGGGACTAGCGAGCCACGAGCAGTACTTC. Translated, it gives CASSPIQGLASHEQYF. Full variable domain (missing parts from reference TRBV5-6 and TRBJ2-7): DAGVTQSPTHLIKTRGQQVTLRCSPKSGHDTVSWYQQALGQGPQFIFQYYEEEERQRGNFPDRFSGHQFPNYSSELNVNALLLGDSALYLCASSPIQGLASHEQYFGPGTRLTVT.

The chain employs TRBV10-2 and TRBJ1-2, with D possibly matching TRBD1 (6 bases). CDR1 is WSHSY and CDR2 is SAAADI in the germline V gene. The germline V and J ends were trimmed by 4 bases and 6 bases, with 12 bases remaining between them. CDR3 length: 13 residues. CDR3 protein: CASSGTQGHGYTF. In DNA form, the CDR3 reads TGCGCCAGCAGTGGCACACAGGGACATGGCTACACCTTC.

V gene TRBV28 combines with J gene TRBJ1-1; 7 nucleotides match TRBD1. V shed 6 bases and J 5 bases; nucleotides not matched to a gene: 12. The CDR3 is 15 amino acids. The V gene's germline CDR1 is MDHEN and CDR2 SYDVKM. The CDR3 loop reads CASSKLLTGQTEAFF. In nucleotides, the CDR3 is TGTGCCAGCAGCAAATTATTAACGGGACAGACTGAAGCTTTCTTT.

This rearrangement joins TRBV11-2 to TRBJ2-7, with 9 bases lining up with TRBD1. Germline CDR1 reads SGHAT; CDR2 reads FQNNGV. The CDR3 covers 15 residues. Trimming at V came to 3 bases and at J to 6 bases, leaving 9 bases not matched to a gene. CDR3 in DNA: TGTGCCAGCAGCTTTATGGGACAGGGAGTAGGCGAGCAGTACTTC. It encodes CASSFMGQGVGEQYF.

The rearrangement uses TRBV28 and TRBJ1-5, with TRBD1 matching over 8 bases. Germline V CDR1 and CDR2: MDHEN, SYDVKM. This CDR3 comprises 18 residues. J gave up 1 base and V 2 bases, and 10 bases lay outside the gene matches. CDR3 loop: CASSLPPSGGWSNQPQHF. CDR3 DNA sequence: TGTGCCAGCAGTTTACCCCCCTCAGGGGGCTGGAGCAATCAGCCCCAGCATTTT. The full variable domain, in which reference TRBV28 and TRBJ1-5 provide the parts outside the CDR3, is DVKVTQSSRYLVKRTGEKVFLECVQDMDHENMFWYRQDPGLGLRLIYFSYDVKMKEKGDIPEGYSVSREKKERFSLILESASTNQTSMYLCASSLPPSGGWSNQPQHFGDGTRLSIL.

The chain carries TRBV9 and TRBJ1-6; D is unclear. This CDR3 is built from 14 residues. The ends were cut back, 4 bases at V and 7 bases at J, with 12 bases in the middle. The germline V gene has CDR1 SGDLS and CDR2 YYNGEE. The CDR3 DNA follows: TGTGCCAGCAGCCCCCGACGGGAGAATTCACCCCTCCACTTT. Translation: CASSPRRENSPLHF. Using reference TRBV9 and TRBJ1-6 for the parts outside the CDR3, the full variable domain is DSGVTQTPKHLITATGQRVTLRCSPRSGDLSVYWYQQSLDQGLQFLIQYYNGEERAKGNILERFSAQQFPDLHSELNLSSLELGDSALYFCASSPRRENSPLHFGNGTRLTVT.

V is TRBV7-3 and J is TRBJ2-1; 9 bases align to TRBD2. Per the germline V gene, CDR1 is SGHTA and CDR2 is FQGTGA. Trimming took 5 bases from V and 7 from J; bases not matched to a gene: 6. This CDR3 is 14 amino acids long. The CDR3 here is CASSLGLAANEQFF. The CDR3 nucleotides are TGTGCCAGCAGCCTGGGACTAGCAGCGAATGAGCAGTTCTTC.

Of note for this clone: One end of the junction does not line up with germline, which may come from a read error. CDR3 DNA: TGCGCCAGCAGCCAAGATTCGGGTGCTAGATCACTGAATTTT. Amino acids: CASSQDSGARSLNF. The chain combines TRBV4-3 with TRBJ1-3; D remains ambiguous. This CDR3 has 14 amino acids. The V gene's germline CDR1 is LGHNA and CDR2 YSLEER.

The V gene is TRBV11-2, the J gene TRBJ2-7; possible D gene TRBD2, 5 bases. The CDR3 loop spans 16 amino acids. V shed 5 bases and J shed 0 bases, with 17 bases lying between them. Looked up from germline, CDR1 is SGHAT and CDR2 is FQNNGV. The CDR3 region is CASSLGRAVSSYEQYF. CDR3 nucleotide sequence: TGTGCCAGCAGCCTCGGGCGGGCGGTAAGCTCCTACGAGCAGTACTTC.

V usage is TRBV7-2 and J usage is TRBJ2-5; D possibly corresponds to TRBD2 (7 bases). Germline CDR1 is SGHTA and CDR2 is FQGNSA. V was pared by 2 bases and J by 5 bases, with 15 bases between. The CDR3 is made up of 15 amino acids. CDR3 sequence: CASSLWGGPAETQYF. For the CDR3, the DNA is TGTGCCAGCAGCTTATGGGGGGGGCCGGCGGAGACCCAGTACTTC.

The V gene is TRBV14, the J gene TRBJ1-6; possibly TRBD1 for D (5 bases). Looked up from germline, CDR1 is SGHDN and CDR2 is FVKESK. The V end was cut by 1 base, the J end by 7 bases, with 11 bases between. This CDR3 has 15 residues. CDR3 in amino acids: CASSQVGRANSPLHF. CDR3 in DNA: TGTGCCAGCAGCCAAGTCGGCAGGGCCAATTCACCCCTCCACTTT.

Written as DNA, the CDR3 is TGTGCCAGCAGTTTATCTGGGGCGGTGGGGCGCAAGAGCTCCTACGAGCAGTACTTC. Protein product: CASSLSGAVGRKSSYEQYF. This chain connects TRBV27 to TRBJ2-7, with D maybe TRBD1 (5 bases). V lost 0 bases and J lost 0, with 21 bases in between. This CDR3 has 19 residues. CDR1 MNHEY and CDR2 SMNVEV come from the germline V gene (reference sequence).

This chain uses TRBV30 with TRBJ2-3, with TRBD2 matching 9 bases. The CDR3 sequence is 15 residues long. The ends lost 0 bases at V and 4 bases at J; junction bases unmatched: 5. Per germline, CDR1 GTSNPN and CDR2 SVGIG (reference sequence). The CDR3 loop is CAWSVGGGAADTQYF. The CDR3 coding sequence is TGTGCCTGGAGTGTAGGCGGGGGGGCAGCAGATACGCAGTATTTT.

V and J are TRBV6-5 and TRBJ1-2, with D unclear. CDR1 and CDR2 (germline): MNHEY, SVGAGI. This CDR3 has 14 residues. Trimming took off 8 bases at V and 0 bases at J, with 13 bases between the two ends. The CDR3 DNA reads as TGTGCCAGCGGTCGAGATAGGCCTAACTATGGCTACACCTTC. Its translation is CASGRDRPNYGYTF.

This clone has more than one count but fewer than ten. J is TRBJ1-6 and V is TRBV2, with D perhaps TRBD1 (6 bases). Looked up from germline, CDR1 is SNHLY and CDR2 is FYNNEI. CDR3 size: 14 residues. V gave up 4 bases and J gave up 6 bases, with 10 bases separating them. CDR3 coding DNA: TGTGCCAGCAGTGCGGACAGTCTTAATTCACCCCTCCACTTT. Amino acid sequence: CASSADSLNSPLHF.

V and J are TRBV5-1 and TRBJ2-3, with D possibly matching TRBD2 (6 bases). The V gene lost 0 bases and the J gene lost 2 bases, with 16 bases spanning the gap. The CDR3 sequence is 17 residues long. Germline values: CDR1 SGHRS, CDR2 YFSETQ. CDR3 DNA sequence: TGCGCCAGCAGCTTGGCGGCGGGACCTCAGATCACAGATACGCAGTATTTT. Its protein is CASSLAAGPQITDTQYF.

A word on this clone: Other DNA variants within this sample encode the same CDR3. Here the CDR3 reads CASSTQAEAFF. The CDR3 coding sequence is TGTGCCAGTAGTACCCAAGCTGAAGCTTTCTTT. This chain connects TRBV19 to TRBJ1-1, with no clear D. The ends were cut back, 4 bases at V and 6 bases at J, with 6 bases in the middle. Per germline, CDR1 LNHDA and CDR2 SQIVND (reference sequence). This CDR3 contains 11 residues.

The chain has TRBV11-2 and TRBJ2-2; D is uncertain. Germline loops: CDR1 SGHAT, CDR2 FQNNGV. Trimming removed 1 base at V and 1 base at J, with 10 bases between. This CDR3 has 16 amino acids. Here the CDR3 DNA reads TGTGCCAGCAGCTTAGGAGTTATGGGGAACACCGGGGAGCTGTTTTTT. Protein: CASSLGVMGNTGELFF.

V is TRBV19 and J is TRBJ1-1; tentatively, D is TRBD1 (6 bases). The V end was cut by 0 bases, the J end by 12 bases, with 17 bases between. CDR1 and CDR2 from the germline V gene are LNHDA and SQIVND (reference sequence). CDR3 length: 14 residues. The DNA of the CDR3 is TGTGCCAGTAGTATAGATCCTGGGGGGGCGAAGACTTTCTTT. Its translation is CASSIDPGGAKTFF.

The rearrangement joins TRBV29-1 to TRBJ2-3; possible D gene TRBD2, 5 bases. The CDR3 length is 13 residues. CDR1 is SQVTM and CDR2 is ANQGSEA in the germline V gene. The germline V and J ends were trimmed by 6 bases and 5 bases, with 15 bases remaining between them. The CDR3: CSVALRGVDTQYF. The CDR3 bases are TGCAGCGTAGCCCTCCGGGGTGTAGATACGCAGTATTTT.

The chain links TRBV12-5 to TRBJ2-1; D unclear. V gave up 5 bases and J gave up 8 bases, with 7 bases separating them. This CDR3 has 11 amino acids. From germline, CDR1 is LGHNT and CDR2 FRNRAP. As DNA, the CDR3 is TGTGCTAGTGGTCTCCGGGATGAGCAGTTCTTC. Protein: CASGLRDEQFF.

The V call is TRBV5-1, the J call TRBJ2-1, with 14 bases identical to TRBD2. Germline V gene sequence: CDR1 SGHRS, CDR2 YFSETQ. The CDR3 totals 18 residues. The V and J ends lost 4 bases and 6 bases, in that order; junction bases with no gene match: 12. The CDR3 bases are TGCGCCAGCAGCACGGGACTAGCGGGAGCCCCAGGAATCAATGAGCAGTTCTTC. Amino acids: CASSTGLAGAPGINEQFF.

This clone was recorded only once. The chain links TRBV28 to TRBJ2-5, with D perhaps assigned TRBD1 or TRBD2 (6 bases each). The V end was cut by 6 bases, the J end by 1 base, with 12 bases between. The CDR3 has 14 amino acids. Germline V gene data show CDR1 as MDHEN and CDR2 as SYDVKM. The CDR3 DNA is TGTGCCAGCAGAGGAGGGGGGAGCCAAGAGACCCAGTACTTC. It specifies CASRGGGSQETQYF.

The V gene is TRBV10-1, the J gene TRBJ2-2; D is uncertain. Germline CDR1 is WNHNN and CDR2 is SYGVQD (reference sequence). The CDR3 contains 13 residues. V lost 7 bases, J lost 6 bases, and 12 bases lay in between. The CDR3 DNA reads as TGCGCCAGCAAGCAGTCGGCGGCCGGGGAGCTGTTTTTT. Amino acid sequence: CASKQSAAGELFF.

The chain combines TRBV7-9 with TRBJ2-5; TRBD1 matches at 8 bases. There are 15 residues in the CDR3. CDR1 is SEHNR and CDR2 is FQNEAQ in the germline V gene (reference sequence). Trimming at V came to 5 bases and at J to 5 bases, leaving 10 bases not matched to a gene. CDR3 coding DNA: TGTGCCAGCAGCACCCGACAGGGGTCTGGGGAGACCCAGTACTTC. Residues: CASSTRQGSGETQYF.

The chain carries TRBV30 and TRBJ1-2; 9 bases map to TRBD1. The CDR3 has 17 residues. The germline CDR1 and CDR2 sequences are GTSNPN and SVGIG (reference sequence). V shed 1 base, J shed 0 bases, and the junction held 9 bases outside the gene matches. CDR3 region: CAWSDGGTGNANYGYTF. The CDR3 coding sequence is TGTGCCTGGAGTGATGGCGGGACAGGGAATGCTAACTATGGCTACACCTTC.